Shown below are 30 T cell receptor beta chains from a single sample sequenced in a study of shared clonotypes between healthy human individuals. Libraries were prepared by immunoSEQ multiplex PCR; TCRdb keeps only in-frame clonotypes and omits some of them. The table has 1 million to 1.2 million clones, 77% seen once; the top ten hold 0.89%. Source material: memory CD4+ T cells from PBMCs. Subset: CD45RA-negative fraction. The receptors originated from a man aged 18-30 years in good health. Some clones in this sample may be carry-over from other donors' samples.

The rearrangement joins TRBV28 to TRBJ1-4; TRBD1 matches at 9 bases. V gave up 5 bases and J gave up 14 bases; unmatched junction bases: 12. The length of the CDR3 is 14 residues. Germline V gene data show CDR1 as MDHEN and CDR2 as SYDVKM. The CDR3 here is CASSPTTGTGRLFF. The CDR3 DNA sequence: TGTGCCAGCAGTCCGACTACTGGGACAGGGAGGCTGTTTTTT.

This chain joins TRBV5-1 and TRBJ2-7, with D perhaps assigned TRBD1 or TRBD2 (5 bases each). The CDR3 sequence is 15 residues long. Trimming shortened V by 7 bases and J by 6 bases, and 23 bases separated the two germline ends. Germline loops: CDR1 SGHRS, CDR2 YFSETQ. CDR3 coding DNA: TGCGCCAGCTCCAGGGAGAACCACGCGCCTCTCGAGCAGTACTTC. Its translation is CASSRENHAPLEQYF.

This chain connects TRBV9 to TRBJ2-1, with 10 bases identical to TRBD1. This CDR3 region has 16 residues. Germline-derived CDR1 and CDR2 are SGDLS and YYNGEE. Unmatched junction bases numbered 5, after V lost 1 base and J lost 4 bases. DNA for the CDR3: TGTGCCAGCAGCGTATTAGGGACAGGGGCTTACAATGAGCAGTTCTTC. It is translated as CASSVLGTGAYNEQFF.

The rearrangement links TRBV5-1 to TRBJ2-5; TRBD2 matches 8 bases. The J segment lost 2 bases and the V segment lost 0 bases, leaving 3 bases of the junction unmatched. The CDR3 totals 15 residues. CDR1 is SGHRS and CDR2 is YFSETQ in the germline V gene. The CDR3 reads CASSLEVAGQETQYF. CDR3 sequence (DNA): TGCGCCAGCAGCTTGGAGGTAGCGGGACAAGAGACCCAGTACTTC.

The rearrangement joins TRBV18 to TRBJ1-2; D remains unclear. CDR1 and CDR2 (germline): KGHSH, LQKENI. Trimming removed 3 bases at V and 2 bases at J, with 19 bases between. The CDR3 has 17 amino acids. CDR3 nucleotides: TGTGCCAGCTCACCCTACCAAGCAGCTACATCAAACTATGGCTACACCTTC. The encoded protein is CASSPYQAATSNYGYTF.

The chain recombines TRBV5-1 with TRBJ2-1; 8 bases agree with TRBD2. The CDR3 is 16 residues long. V shed 0 bases, J shed 4 bases, and the junction held 6 bases outside the gene matches. CDR1 and CDR2 from the germline V gene are SGHRS and YFSETQ. CDR3 protein: CASSLGGTRPYNEQFF. The CDR3 DNA is TGCGCCAGCAGCTTGGGTGGGACTAGACCTTACAATGAGCAGTTCTTC.

The gene calls are TRBV29-1 and TRBJ1-2; D is ambiguous. Germline V gene data show CDR1 as SQVTM and CDR2 as ANQGSEA. The CDR3 is made up of 12 amino acids. V was shortened by 5 bases and J by 0 bases, with 7 bases between the two germline ends. CDR3 protein: CSVRDTNYGYTF. Written as DNA, the CDR3 is TGCAGCGTTAGAGATACTAACTATGGCTACACCTTC.

This clone was seen only once. The genes are TRBV2 and TRBJ2-5; the D gene is possibly TRBD1 (5 bases). Germline V lookup: CDR1 SNHLY, CDR2 FYNNEI. Trimming removed 7 bases from V and 5 bases from J, with 11 bases in between. This CDR3 spans 12 amino acids. CDR3 loop: CASNPGAETQYF. The CDR3 coding sequence is TGTGCCAGCAACCCTGGGGCCGAGACCCAGTACTTC.

This clone was seen only once. The chain links TRBV28 to TRBJ2-1; D call uncertain. Germline V gene lookup returns CDR1 MDHEN and CDR2 SYDVKM. The V end lost 5 bases, the J end lost 9 bases, and 14 bases lay between the germline ends. This CDR3 contains 13 residues. CDR3 nucleotide sequence: TGTGCCAGCAGTCCCCCCCGTCTCAGTGAGCAGTTCTTC. It yields the protein CASSPPRLSEQFF.

The chain uses TRBV29-1 and TRBJ2-1; TRBD2 matches at 7 bases. Trimming took 4 bases from V and 2 from J; bases not matched to a gene: 2. The CDR3 contains 13 residues. Germline lookup yields CDR1 SQVTM and CDR2 ANQGSEA. DNA of the CDR3: TGCAGCGTTGGGGGGAGGGCCTACAATGAGCAGTTCTTC. Protein product: CSVGGRAYNEQFF.

The gene calls are TRBV6-1 and TRBJ2-7, with TRBD1 identical over 11 bases. This CDR3 has 15 amino acids. Germline V CDR1 and CDR2: MNHNS, SASEGT. V dropped 5 bases and J dropped 3; count of bases not matched to a gene: 6. This CDR3 reads CASSREGTGGYEQYF. The CDR3 region has the DNA TGTGCCAGCAGTAGAGAAGGGACAGGGGGCTACGAGCAGTACTTC.

The chain carries TRBV5-6 and TRBJ2-1; weak D call: TRBD2 (5 bases). Trimming left V 0 bases short and J 1 base short, with 8 bases between. Germline assignment: CDR1 SGHDT and CDR2 YYEEEE. The CDR3 has 15 amino acids. DNA of the CDR3: TGTGCCAGCAGCTTGGCCGAGGGTTCCTACAATGAGCAGTTCTTC. Its protein product is CASSLAEGSYNEQFF.

For this clone: Other nucleotide sequences in the sample specify the same CDR3. The V and J genes are TRBV5-1 and TRBJ1-2; 7 nucleotides match TRBD1. Germline CDR1 is SGHRS and CDR2 is YFSETQ. The CDR3 covers 14 residues. The J segment lost 4 bases and the V segment lost 1 base, leaving 4 bases of the junction unmatched. Written as DNA, the CDR3 is TGCGCCAGCAGCTTGAGTACAGGGGCCTATGGCTACACCTTC. Encoded protein: CASSLSTGAYGYTF.

This chain links TRBV7-3 with TRBJ2-7; D is perhaps TRBD1 (6 bases). This CDR3 is 15 amino acids long. The V gene's germline CDR1 is SGHTA and CDR2 FQGTGA. With 0 bases removed from V and 2 bases from J, the gap between germline ends came to 11 bases. The chain's CDR3 is CASSLTSTGPYEQYF. The DNA for the CDR3 is TGTGCCAGCAGCTTAACGTCGACAGGACCCTACGAGCAGTACTTC.

The chain employs TRBV7-9 and TRBJ2-3, with D hard to call. The CDR3 runs 16 residues. V was shortened by 5 bases and J by 2 bases, with 17 bases between the two germline ends. CDR1 and CDR2 from the germline V gene are SEHNR and FQNEAQ (reference sequence). This CDR3 is CASSHDKVLLTDTQYF. CDR3 coding DNA: TGTGCCAGCAGCCACGACAAGGTATTACTCACAGATACGCAGTATTTT.

The chain carries TRBV28 and TRBJ2-7; tentatively, D is TRBD1 (5 bases). Germline assignment: CDR1 MDHEN and CDR2 SYDVKM. The germline V and J ends were trimmed by 3 bases and 9 bases, with 15 bases remaining between them. The CDR3 totals 13 residues. The CDR3: CASSLVGALGQYF. The CDR3, as DNA: TGTGCCAGCAGTTTGGTAGGGGCCCTCGGGCAGTACTTC.

The chain employs TRBV7-2 and TRBJ1-3; 8 bases agree with TRBD1. CDR3 length: 16 amino acids. The junction had 9 bases not matched to a gene; V was cut back by 6 bases and J by 2 bases. Germline CDR1 reads SGHTA; CDR2 reads FQGNSA. This chain's CDR3 is CASSFHQGATGNTIYF. CDR3 nucleotides: TGTGCCAGCAGTTTTCACCAGGGGGCAACTGGAAACACCATATATTTT.

The J gene is TRBJ1-2, the V gene TRBV28, with TRBD1 as a possible D gene (5 bases). This CDR3 spans 13 amino acids. Trimming pared 7 bases from V and 8 bases from J, leaving 17 bases between. CDR1 MDHEN and CDR2 SYDVKM come from the germline V gene. CDR3 sequence reads: CASTPVGVQGYTF. In nucleotides, the CDR3 is TGTGCCAGCACCCCGGTAGGGGTTCAAGGCTACACCTTC.

Points on this clone: Within the sample, other DNA sequences also encode this same CDR3. J is TRBJ1-1 and V is TRBV18, with 10 bases identical to TRBD1. The germline CDR1 and CDR2 sequences are KGHSH and LQKENI. CDR3 length: 15 amino acids. V shed 3 bases, J shed 3 bases, and the junction held 4 bases outside the gene matches. CDR3 sequence (DNA): TGTGCCAGCTCACCTACGACAGGGGGCGACACTGAAGCTTTCTTT. Translated, it gives CASSPTTGGDTEAFF.

The chain is built from TRBV10-3 and TRBJ2-1, with 15 nucleotides matching TRBD2. The J segment lost 10 bases and the V segment lost 7 bases, leaving 8 bases of the junction unmatched. The germline V gene encodes CDR1 ENHRY and CDR2 SYGVKD. The CDR3 covers 15 residues. CDR3 DNA: TGTGCCATCAAAGGGACTAGCGGGAGGAGTGGGGAGCAGTTCTTC. This encodes CAIKGTSGRSGEQFF.

The rearrangement joins TRBV11-2 to TRBJ2-3, with TRBD2 as a possible D gene (5 bases). The germline gives CDR1 SGHAT, CDR2 FQNNGV. The CDR3 length is 16 residues. Trimming removed 5 bases at V and 2 bases at J, with 17 bases between. The CDR3 is CASSPVGGPITDTQYF. The CDR3 region has the DNA TGTGCCAGCAGCCCGGTCGGCGGGCCGATCACAGATACGCAGTATTTT. The entire variable domain, with the rest obtained from reference TRBV11-2 and TRBJ2-3, is as follows: EAGVAQSPRYKIIEKRQSVAFWCNPISGHATLYWYQQILGQGPKLLIQFQNNGVVDDSQLPKDRFSAERLKGVDSTLKIQPAKLEDSAVYLCASSPVGGPITDTQYFGPGTRLTVL.

The chain employs TRBV28 and TRBJ2-1, with a possible D match to TRBD1 (5 bases). Germline assignment: CDR1 MDHEN and CDR2 SYDVKM. The CDR3 totals 15 residues. Trimming left V 2 bases short and J 5 bases short, with 13 bases between. CDR3 protein: CASSLPSTVNNEQFF. As DNA, the CDR3 is TGTGCCAGCAGTTTACCTTCGACAGTTAACAATGAGCAGTTCTTC.

The chain recombines TRBV5-1 with TRBJ2-5; D is unclear. This CDR3 contains 14 residues. Trimming removed 0 bases at V and 4 bases at J, with 10 bases between. Germline CDR1 SGHRS, CDR2 YFSETQ. The chain's CDR3 is CASSLAGGGETQYF. DNA of the CDR3: TGCGCCAGCAGCTTGGCCGGTGGTGGAGAGACCCAGTACTTC.

Only one count was recorded for this clone. This chain connects TRBV28 to TRBJ2-5; 8 bases align to TRBD2. CDR1 and CDR2 from the germline V gene are MDHEN and SYDVKM. V was clipped by 4 bases and J by 2 bases; unmatched bases: 9. The CDR3 sequence is 16 residues long. CDR3 coding DNA: TGTGCCAGCAGTTCCCTTTTGAGCGGGGGACAAGAGACCCAGTACTTC. It translates to CASSSLLSGGQETQYF.

V gene TRBV11-2 combines with J gene TRBJ2-2; possibly TRBD2 for D (6 bases). CDR1 is SGHAT and CDR2 is FQNNGV in the germline V gene. This CDR3 comprises 15 residues. Trimming took off 2 bases at V and 6 bases at J, with 13 bases between the two ends. As DNA, the CDR3 is TGTGCCAGCAGCTTATATCGTAGCGGAGCCGGGGAGCTGTTTTTT. It is translated as CASSLYRSGAGELFF.

The chain has TRBV2 and TRBJ1-4, with D uncertain. Trimming pared 2 bases from V and 7 bases from J, leaving 14 bases between. CDR1 and CDR2 from the germline V gene are SNHLY and FYNNEI. The CDR3 loop spans 15 amino acids. CDR3 protein: CASSEQTRSSEKLFF. The DNA of the CDR3 is TGTGCCAGCAGTGAACAGACCAGAAGTAGTGAAAAACTGTTTTTT.

The chain has TRBV6-6 and TRBJ1-5, with 7 bases fitting TRBD1. CDR1 is MNHNY, CDR2 SVGAGI, per germline (reference sequence). The length of the CDR3 is 15 residues. The trim removed 7 bases at V and 2 bases at J, leaving 8 bases unmatched. The DNA of the CDR3 is TGTGCCAGCACTCTGGCTCAGGGGGGCAATCAGCCCCAGCATTTT. Translating gives CASTLAQGGNQPQHF.

Here the CDR3 reads CASKEIAGIDVGELFF. In DNA, the CDR3 is TGCGCCAGCAAGGAAATAGCGGGAATAGACGTCGGGGAGCTGTTTTTT. The J gene is TRBJ2-2, the V gene TRBV5-1; 8 bases align to TRBD2. The CDR3 extends over 16 amino acids. J was trimmed by 7 bases and V by 6 bases; bases with no gene match: 14. Germline-derived CDR1 and CDR2 are SGHRS and YFSETQ. The entire variable domain, with the rest obtained from reference TRBV5-1 and TRBJ2-2, is as follows: KAGVTQTPRYLIKTRGQQVTLSCSPISGHRSVSWYQQTPGQGLQFLFEYFSETQRNKGNFPGRFSGRQFSNSRSEMNVSTLELGDSALYLCASKEIAGIDVGELFFGEGSRLTVL.

This clone was observed a few times. CDR3 protein: CASSYQPNTGELFF. Here the CDR3 DNA reads TGTGCCAGCAGCTACCAACCGAACACCGGGGAGCTGTTTTTT. The chain links TRBV7-3 to TRBJ2-2; D not certain. The CDR3 runs 14 residues. CDR1 and CDR2 from the germline V gene are SGHTA and FQGTGA. Trimming cost V 4 bases and J 0 bases, with 6 bases left between them. The whole variable domain, remainder taken from reference TRBV7-3 and TRBJ2-2, is GAGVSQTPSNKVTEKGKYVELRCDPISGHTALYWYRQSLGQGPEFLIYFQGTGAADDSGLPNDRFFAVRPEGSVSTLKIQRTERGDSAVYLCASSYQPNTGELFFGEGSRLTVL.

V and J are TRBV5-1 and TRBJ2-3; D remains unclear. The CDR3 extends over 14 amino acids. Trimming took off 0 bases at V and 3 bases at J, with 8 bases between the two ends. Germline V gene sequence: CDR1 SGHRS, CDR2 YFSETQ. The DNA for the CDR3 is TGCGCCAGCAGCTTGGCCGGGCAGACAGATACGCAGTATTTT. This translates into CASSLAGQTDTQYF. The full variable domain, rest sourced from reference TRBV5-1 and TRBJ2-3, is KAGVTQTPRYLIKTRGQQVTLSCSPISGHRSVSWYQQTPGQGLQFLFEYFSETQRNKGNFPGRFSGRQFSNSRSEMNVSTLELGDSALYLCASSLAGQTDTQYFGPGTRLTVL.